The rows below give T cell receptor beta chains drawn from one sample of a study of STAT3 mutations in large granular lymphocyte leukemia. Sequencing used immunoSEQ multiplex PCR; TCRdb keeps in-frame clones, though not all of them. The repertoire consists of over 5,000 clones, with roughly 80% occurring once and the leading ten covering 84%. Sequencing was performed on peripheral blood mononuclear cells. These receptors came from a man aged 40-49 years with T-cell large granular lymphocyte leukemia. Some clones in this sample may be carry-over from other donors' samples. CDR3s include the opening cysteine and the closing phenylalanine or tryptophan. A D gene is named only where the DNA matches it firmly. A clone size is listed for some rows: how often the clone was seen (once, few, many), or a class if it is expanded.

CDR3nt: TGCGCCAGCAGCACCGGGACTCTAAGTGAGCAGTTCTTC; CDR3aa: CASSTGTLSEQFF; v_gene: TRBV4-3; d_gene: NA; j_gene: TRBJ2-1; abundance: NA
CDR3nt: TGTGCCAGCAGCTTTAAGAAAGAGACCCAGTACTTC; CDR3aa: CASSFKKETQYF; v_gene: TRBV7-8; d_gene: NA; j_gene: TRBJ2-5; abundance: NA
CDR3nt: TGTGCCAGCAGTGATGTAGCAGACTATGGCTACACCTTC; CDR3aa: CASSDVADYGYTF; v_gene: TRBV2; d_gene: NA; j_gene: TRBJ1-2; abundance: NA
CDR3nt: TGTGCCAGCAGCTTAGGCTTGGAATACGAGCAGTACTTC; CDR3aa: CASSLGLEYEQYF; v_gene: TRBV7-6; d_gene: NA; j_gene: TRBJ2-7; abundance: NA
CDR3nt: TGCAGCGCCGGAGGCGGGGGAGATACGCAGTATTTT; CDR3aa: CSAGGGGDTQYF; v_gene: TRBV29-1; d_gene: TRBD2; j_gene: TRBJ2-3; abundance: NA
CDR3nt: TGTGCCAGCAGAGGGCCCCACTATGGCTACACCTTC; CDR3aa: CASRGPHYGYTF; v_gene: TRBV7-9; d_gene: NA; j_gene: TRBJ1-2; abundance: NA
CDR3nt: TGTGCCAGCAGCGTAGCTCTCACGAACACCGGGGAGCTGTTTTTT; CDR3aa: CASSVALTNTGELFF; v_gene: TRBV9; d_gene: NA; j_gene: TRBJ2-2; abundance: NA
CDR3nt: TGTGCCAGCAGCTTAGAGGGGGACTATGGCTACACCTTC; CDR3aa: CASSLEGDYGYTF; v_gene: TRBV7-9; d_gene: NA; j_gene: TRBJ1-2; abundance: NA
CDR3nt: TGTGCCAGCAGCCCACTAGCGGGAGGGCCGAGCGAGCAGTACTTC; CDR3aa: CASSPLAGGPSEQYF; v_gene: TRBV7-9; d_gene: TRBD2; j_gene: TRBJ2-7; abundance: few
CDR3nt: TGTGCCAGCAAGGACGGCGGCAACCCTATCACCGGGGAGCTGTTTTTT; CDR3aa: CASKDGGNPITGELFF; v_gene: TRBV7-3; d_gene: NA; j_gene: TRBJ2-2; abundance: NA
CDR3nt: TGTGCCAGTAGTACTACATTCGAAGGGACCCAGTACTTC; CDR3aa: CASSTTFEGTQYF; v_gene: TRBV19; d_gene: NA; j_gene: TRBJ2-5; abundance: NA
CDR3nt: TGTGCCAGCAGTGACCAGGGGGTTTACCAAGAGACCCAGTACTTC; CDR3aa: CASSDQGVYQETQYF; v_gene: TRBV2; d_gene: TRBD1; j_gene: TRBJ2-5; abundance: NA
CDR3nt: TGCGCCAGCAGCTCAGGACAGGGTTTTGGTGATGAGCAGTTCTTC; CDR3aa: CASSSGQGFGDEQFF; v_gene: TRBV10-2; d_gene: TRBD1; j_gene: TRBJ2-1; abundance: NA
CDR3nt: TGTGCCAGCAGTCAAGACAGGGGGTCGCTTCAGCCCCAGCATTTT; CDR3aa: CASSQDRGSLQPQHF; v_gene: TRBV6-1; d_gene: TRBD1; j_gene: TRBJ1-5; abundance: NA
CDR3nt: TGTGCCAGCTCACCGGACCAGACTAGGGAGACCCAGTACTTC; CDR3aa: CASSPDQTRETQYF; v_gene: TRBV18; d_gene: NA; j_gene: TRBJ2-5; abundance: NA
CDR3nt: TGTGCCAGCAGTGACAGGATGAGCGACTACAATGAGCAGTTCTTC; CDR3aa: CASSDRMSDYNEQFF; v_gene: TRBV2; d_gene: NA; j_gene: TRBJ2-1; abundance: NA
CDR3nt: TGTGCCAGCAGCTTAAGGAAGCACAATGAGCAGTTCTTC; CDR3aa: CASSLRKHNEQFF; v_gene: TRBV7-2; d_gene: NA; j_gene: TRBJ2-1; abundance: NA
CDR3nt: TGTGCCTGGAGTGTACCGTTTGTTACGCAGTATTTT; CDR3aa: CAWSVPFVTQYF; v_gene: TRBV30; d_gene: NA; j_gene: TRBJ2-3; abundance: NA
CDR3nt: TGTGCCAGCAGCCCCCGGACAGGGTTCACAGATACGCAGTATTTT; CDR3aa: CASSPRTGFTDTQYF; v_gene: TRBV11-2; d_gene: TRBD1; j_gene: TRBJ2-3; abundance: NA
CDR3nt: TGTGCCAGCAGTTTCGAGGGAGGGCCATCCTACAATGAGCAGTTCTTC; CDR3aa: CASSFEGGPSYNEQFF; v_gene: TRBV27; d_gene: TRBD2; j_gene: TRBJ2-1; abundance: NA
CDR3nt: TGTGCCAGCAGCTCCGGACTGGGAGCTTTCTTT; CDR3aa: CASSSGLGAFF; v_gene: TRBV5-4; d_gene: NA; j_gene: TRBJ1-1; abundance: few
CDR3nt: TGTGCCAGCAGACATCAGACAGGGGGCGTGTACGAGCAGTACTTC; CDR3aa: CASRHQTGGVYEQYF; v_gene: TRBV13; d_gene: TRBD1; j_gene: TRBJ2-7; abundance: NA
CDR3nt: TGTGCCAGCATGGGGGCGCACCCCTACAATGAGCAGTTCTTC; CDR3aa: CASMGAHPYNEQFF; v_gene: TRBV2; d_gene: NA; j_gene: TRBJ2-1; abundance: NA
CDR3nt: TGTGCCAGCAGTGAAGCGCGGACAGCATATCAGCCCCAGCATTTT; CDR3aa: CASSEARTAYQPQHF; v_gene: TRBV6-1; d_gene: NA; j_gene: TRBJ1-5; abundance: NA
CDR3nt: TGTGCCAGCAGGGATCCGGGACAGGGAGATACGCAGTATTTT; CDR3aa: CASRDPGQGDTQYF; v_gene: TRBV6-1; d_gene: TRBD1; j_gene: TRBJ2-3; abundance: NA
CDR3nt: TGTGCCAGCAGCTTGGAGATAGGGGGAAGTGAGACCCAGTACTTC; CDR3aa: CASSLEIGGSETQYF; v_gene: TRBV5-6; d_gene: NA; j_gene: TRBJ2-5; abundance: NA
CDR3nt: TGCGCCAGCAGCCAAGAGGACATACCTGGGGAGACCCAGTACTTC; CDR3aa: CASSQEDIPGETQYF; v_gene: TRBV4-1; d_gene: NA; j_gene: TRBJ2-5; abundance: NA
CDR3nt: TGTGCCAGCAGCCAGAATCGGGAATTGAACACTGAAGCTTTCTTT; CDR3aa: CASSQNRELNTEAFF; v_gene: TRBV16; d_gene: NA; j_gene: TRBJ1-1; abundance: once
CDR3nt: TGTGCCAGCAGGGGGACAGGGGATTCCTACGAGCAGTACTTC; CDR3aa: CASRGTGDSYEQYF; v_gene: TRBV15; d_gene: TRBD1; j_gene: TRBJ2-7; abundance: NA
CDR3nt: TGCGCCAGCAGCTCCACCGGGACAGGTATTTTCGAGCAGTACTTC; CDR3aa: CASSSTGTGIFEQYF; v_gene: TRBV5-1; d_gene: TRBD1; j_gene: TRBJ2-7; abundance: NA
CDR3nt: TGTGCCAGCAGCGGGTGGGTGTCCAATGAAAAACTGTTTTTT; CDR3aa: CASSGWVSNEKLFF; v_gene: TRBV5-6; d_gene: NA; j_gene: TRBJ1-4; abundance: NA
CDR3nt: TGTGCCAGCAGTTTATTCACAGGGGGCACCTCCCAGCATTTT; CDR3aa: CASSLFTGGTSQHF; v_gene: TRBV28; d_gene: TRBD1; j_gene: TRBJ1-5; abundance: NA
CDR3nt: TGTGCCAGCAGTCCCGACAGGGCCCTCATGGGCTATGGCTACACCTTC; CDR3aa: CASSPDRALMGYGYTF; v_gene: TRBV6-6; d_gene: TRBD1; j_gene: TRBJ1-2; abundance: NA
CDR3nt: TGTGCCAGCAGTTTGGGAAGCGGCGAATCCTACGAGCAGTACTTC; CDR3aa: CASSLGSGESYEQYF; v_gene: TRBV6-1; d_gene: NA; j_gene: TRBJ2-7; abundance: NA
CDR3nt: TGCGCCAGCAGCTTGGATGGTAGCGGGAGCTCCGGGGAGCTGTTTTTT; CDR3aa: CASSLDGSGSSGELFF; v_gene: TRBV5-1; d_gene: TRBD2; j_gene: TRBJ2-2; abundance: NA
CDR3nt: TGTGCCAGTAGTATAAGACGGGCTAGCAATCAGCCCCAGCATTTT; CDR3aa: CASSIRRASNQPQHF; v_gene: TRBV19; d_gene: NA; j_gene: TRBJ1-5; abundance: NA
CDR3nt: TGTGCCAGCTCACCAGGGGGGGCGCATGGCTACACCTTC; CDR3aa: CASSPGGAHGYTF; v_gene: TRBV18; d_gene: NA; j_gene: TRBJ1-2; abundance: NA
CDR3nt: TGTTCGGACACCAACTCCTACAATGAGCAGTTCTTC; CDR3aa: CSDTNSYNEQFF; v_gene: TRBV7-9; d_gene: NA; j_gene: TRBJ2-1; abundance: NA
CDR3nt: TGCGCCAGCAGCACAAAATACCAGGGCGCGAACTATGGCTACACCTTC; CDR3aa: CASSTKYQGANYGYTF; v_gene: TRBV5-1; d_gene: NA; j_gene: TRBJ1-2; abundance: NA
CDR3nt: TGTGCCAGCAGACCCTACGGCAGACAGGGCGCCTACGAGCAGTACTTC; CDR3aa: CASRPYGRQGAYEQYF; v_gene: TRBV28; d_gene: TRBD1; j_gene: TRBJ2-7; abundance: NA
CDR3nt: TGCGCCAGCAGCCAAGGGCTCTTAGGGCGGGAGCAGTTCTTC; CDR3aa: CASSQGLLGREQFF; v_gene: TRBV4-1; d_gene: NA; j_gene: TRBJ2-1; abundance: NA
CDR3nt: TGTGCCAGCACTACGGGGAACCAAGAGACCCAGTACTTC; CDR3aa: CASTTGNQETQYF; v_gene: TRBV9; d_gene: NA; j_gene: TRBJ2-5; abundance: few
CDR3nt: TGCGCCAGCAGCGAGAGCGTGAACACCGGGGAGCTGTTTTTT; CDR3aa: CASSESVNTGELFF; v_gene: TRBV5-1; d_gene: NA; j_gene: TRBJ2-2; abundance: NA
CDR3nt: TGTGCCAGTGCCGGGACTAGAGGTTCTGAGCAGTTCTTC; CDR3aa: CASAGTRGSEQFF; v_gene: TRBV27; d_gene: TRBD2; j_gene: TRBJ2-1; abundance: NA
CDR3nt: TGTGCCAGCAGTTACTCGACTAGCGGGAGTAATGAGCAGTTCTTC; CDR3aa: CASSYSTSGSNEQFF; v_gene: TRBV6-5; d_gene: TRBD2; j_gene: TRBJ2-1; abundance: NA
CDR3nt: TGTGCCAGCAAATCGAGGCGGTACTACAATGAGCAGTTCTTC; CDR3aa: CASKSRRYYNEQFF; v_gene: TRBV25-1; d_gene: NA; j_gene: TRBJ2-1; abundance: medium-sized
CDR3nt: TGTGCCAGCAGCTTTGAAGAGACCCAGTACTTC; CDR3aa: CASSFEETQYF; v_gene: TRBV5-4; d_gene: NA; j_gene: TRBJ2-5; abundance: NA
CDR3nt: TGCAGCGTTGAAACCAGACTAGCGGGAGGCTACAATGAGCAGTTCTTC; CDR3aa: CSVETRLAGGYNEQFF; v_gene: TRBV29-1; d_gene: TRBD2; j_gene: TRBJ2-1; abundance: NA
CDR3nt: TGTGCCTGGAGCCGTAGCTACGAGCAGTACTTC; CDR3aa: CAWSRSYEQYF; v_gene: TRBV30; d_gene: NA; j_gene: TRBJ2-7; abundance: few